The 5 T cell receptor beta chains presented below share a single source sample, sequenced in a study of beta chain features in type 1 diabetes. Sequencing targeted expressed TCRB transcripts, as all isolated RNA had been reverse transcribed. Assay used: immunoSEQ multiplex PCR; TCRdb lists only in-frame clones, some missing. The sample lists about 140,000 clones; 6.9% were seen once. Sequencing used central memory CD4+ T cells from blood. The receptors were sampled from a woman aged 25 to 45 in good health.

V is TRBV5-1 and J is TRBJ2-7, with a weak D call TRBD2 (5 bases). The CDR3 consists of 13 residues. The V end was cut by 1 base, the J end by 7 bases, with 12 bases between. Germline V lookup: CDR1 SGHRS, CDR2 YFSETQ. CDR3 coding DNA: TGCGCCAGCAGCTTGAATGCGGGCCCTGAGCAGTACTTC. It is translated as CASSLNAGPEQYF.

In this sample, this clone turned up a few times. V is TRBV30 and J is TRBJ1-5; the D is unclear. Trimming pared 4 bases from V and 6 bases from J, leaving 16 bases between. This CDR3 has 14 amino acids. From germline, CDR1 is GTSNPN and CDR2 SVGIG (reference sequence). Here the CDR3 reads CAWIEARARQPQHF. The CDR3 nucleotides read TGTGCCTGGATTGAAGCGAGGGCGCGTCAGCCCCAGCATTTT.

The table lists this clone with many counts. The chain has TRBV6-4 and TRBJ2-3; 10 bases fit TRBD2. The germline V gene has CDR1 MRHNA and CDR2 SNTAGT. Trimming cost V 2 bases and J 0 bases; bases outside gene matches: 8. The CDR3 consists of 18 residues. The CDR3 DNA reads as TGTGCCAGCAGTGACCGAGCGGGAGGGCCAACTAGCACAGATACGCAGTATTTT. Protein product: CASSDRAGGPTSTDTQYF.

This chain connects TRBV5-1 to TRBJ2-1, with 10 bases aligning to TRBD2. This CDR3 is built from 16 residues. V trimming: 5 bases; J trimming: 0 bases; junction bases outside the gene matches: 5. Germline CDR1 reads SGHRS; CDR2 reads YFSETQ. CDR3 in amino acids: CASRPGTSASYNEQFF. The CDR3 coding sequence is TGCGCCAGCAGGCCCGGGACTAGCGCCTCCTACAATGAGCAGTTCTTC.

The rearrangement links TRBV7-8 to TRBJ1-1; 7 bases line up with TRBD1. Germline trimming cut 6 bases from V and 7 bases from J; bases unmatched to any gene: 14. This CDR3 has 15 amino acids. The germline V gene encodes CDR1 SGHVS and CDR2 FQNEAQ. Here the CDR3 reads CASSNRGQGGLEAFF. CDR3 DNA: TGTGCCAGCAGTAATAGGGGGCAGGGAGGTCTTGAAGCTTTCTTT.